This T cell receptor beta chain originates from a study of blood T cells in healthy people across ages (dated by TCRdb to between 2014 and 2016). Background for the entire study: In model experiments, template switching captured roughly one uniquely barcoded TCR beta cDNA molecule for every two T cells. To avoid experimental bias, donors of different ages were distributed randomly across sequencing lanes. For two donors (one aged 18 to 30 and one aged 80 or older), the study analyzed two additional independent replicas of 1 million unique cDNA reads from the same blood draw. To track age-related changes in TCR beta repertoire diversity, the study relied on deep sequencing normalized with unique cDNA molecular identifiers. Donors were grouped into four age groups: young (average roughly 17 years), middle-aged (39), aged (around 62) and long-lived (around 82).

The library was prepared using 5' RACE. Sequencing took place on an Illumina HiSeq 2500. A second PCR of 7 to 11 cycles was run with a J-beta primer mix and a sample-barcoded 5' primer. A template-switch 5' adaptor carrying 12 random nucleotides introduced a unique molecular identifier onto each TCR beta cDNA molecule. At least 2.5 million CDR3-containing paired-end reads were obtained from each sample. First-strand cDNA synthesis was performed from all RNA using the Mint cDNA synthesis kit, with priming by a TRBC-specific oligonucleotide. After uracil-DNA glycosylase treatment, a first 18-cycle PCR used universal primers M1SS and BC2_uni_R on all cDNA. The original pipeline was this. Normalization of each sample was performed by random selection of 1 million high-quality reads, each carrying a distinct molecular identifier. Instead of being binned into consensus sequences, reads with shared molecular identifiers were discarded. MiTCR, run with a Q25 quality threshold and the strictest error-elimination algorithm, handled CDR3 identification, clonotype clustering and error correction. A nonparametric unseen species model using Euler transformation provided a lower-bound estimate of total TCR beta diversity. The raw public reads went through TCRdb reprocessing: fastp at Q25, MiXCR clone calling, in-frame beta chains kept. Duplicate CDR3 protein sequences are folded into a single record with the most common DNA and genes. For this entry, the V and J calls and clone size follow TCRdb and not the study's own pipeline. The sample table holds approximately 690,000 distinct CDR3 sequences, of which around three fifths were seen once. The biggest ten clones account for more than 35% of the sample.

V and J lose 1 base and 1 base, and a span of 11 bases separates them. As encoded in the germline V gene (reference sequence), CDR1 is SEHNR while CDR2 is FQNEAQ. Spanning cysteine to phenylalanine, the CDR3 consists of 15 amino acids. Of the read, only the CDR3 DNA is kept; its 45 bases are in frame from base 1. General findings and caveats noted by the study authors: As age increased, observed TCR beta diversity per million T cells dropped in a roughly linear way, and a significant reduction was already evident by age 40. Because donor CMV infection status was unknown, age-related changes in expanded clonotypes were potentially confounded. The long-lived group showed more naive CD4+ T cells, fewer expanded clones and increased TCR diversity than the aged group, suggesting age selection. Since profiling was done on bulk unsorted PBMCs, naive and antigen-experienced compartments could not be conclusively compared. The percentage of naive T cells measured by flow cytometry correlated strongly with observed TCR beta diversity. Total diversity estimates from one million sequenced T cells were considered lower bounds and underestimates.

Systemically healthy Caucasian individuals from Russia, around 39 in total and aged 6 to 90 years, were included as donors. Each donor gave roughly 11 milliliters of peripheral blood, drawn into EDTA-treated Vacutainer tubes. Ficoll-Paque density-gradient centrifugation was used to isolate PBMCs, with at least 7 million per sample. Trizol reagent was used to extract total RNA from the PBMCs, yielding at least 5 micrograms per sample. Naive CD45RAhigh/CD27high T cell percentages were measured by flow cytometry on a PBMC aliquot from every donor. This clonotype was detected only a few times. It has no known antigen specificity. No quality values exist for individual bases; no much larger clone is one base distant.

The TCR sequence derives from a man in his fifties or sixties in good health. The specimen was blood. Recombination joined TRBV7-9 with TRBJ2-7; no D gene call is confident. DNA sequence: TGTGCCAGCAGCTTAGAACAGCGCTATTCCTACGAGCAGTACTTC. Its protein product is CASSLEQRYSYEQYF.